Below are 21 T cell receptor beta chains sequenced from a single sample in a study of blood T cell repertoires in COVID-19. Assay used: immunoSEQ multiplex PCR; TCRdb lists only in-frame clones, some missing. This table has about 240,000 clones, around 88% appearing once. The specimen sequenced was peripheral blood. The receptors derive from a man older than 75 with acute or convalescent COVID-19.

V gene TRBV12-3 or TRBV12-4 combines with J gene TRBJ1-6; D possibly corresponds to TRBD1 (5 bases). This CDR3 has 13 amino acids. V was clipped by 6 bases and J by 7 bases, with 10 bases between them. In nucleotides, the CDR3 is TGTGCCAGCAGGCGGGGGTTGAATTCACCCCTCCACTTT. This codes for CASRRGLNSPLHF.

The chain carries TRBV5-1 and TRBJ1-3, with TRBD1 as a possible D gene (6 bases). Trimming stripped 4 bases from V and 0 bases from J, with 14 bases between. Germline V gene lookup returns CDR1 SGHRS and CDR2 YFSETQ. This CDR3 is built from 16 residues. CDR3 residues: CASSAQDRPSGNTIYF. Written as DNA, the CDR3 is TGCGCCAGCAGCGCTCAGGACAGACCCTCTGGAAACACCATATATTTT.

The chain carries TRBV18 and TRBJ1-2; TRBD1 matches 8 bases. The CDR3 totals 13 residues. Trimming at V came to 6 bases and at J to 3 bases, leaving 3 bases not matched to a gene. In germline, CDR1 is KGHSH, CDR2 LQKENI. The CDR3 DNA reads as TGTGCCAGCTCCCCAGGGGGCTACTATGGCTACACCTTC. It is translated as CASSPGGYYGYTF.

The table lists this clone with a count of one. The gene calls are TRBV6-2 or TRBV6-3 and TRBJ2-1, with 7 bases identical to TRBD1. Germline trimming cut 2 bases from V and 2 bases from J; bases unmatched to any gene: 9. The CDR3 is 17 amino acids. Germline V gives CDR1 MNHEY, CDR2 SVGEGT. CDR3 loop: CASSYGATGSAYNEQFF. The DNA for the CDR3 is TGTGCCAGCAGTTACGGGGCGACAGGGTCGGCCTACAATGAGCAGTTCTTC.

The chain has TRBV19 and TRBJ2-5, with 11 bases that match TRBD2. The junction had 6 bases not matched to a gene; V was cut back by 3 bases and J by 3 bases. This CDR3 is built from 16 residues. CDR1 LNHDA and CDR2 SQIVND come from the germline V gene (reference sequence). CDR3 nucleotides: TGTGCCAGTAGTATCCCACCACTAGCGGGGGAAGAGACCCAGTACTTC. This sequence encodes CASSIPPLAGEETQYF.

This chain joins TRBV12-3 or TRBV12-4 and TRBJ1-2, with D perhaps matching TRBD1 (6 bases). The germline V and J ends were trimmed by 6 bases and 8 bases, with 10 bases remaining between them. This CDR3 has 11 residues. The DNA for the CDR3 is TGTGCCAGCAGAGGGGGGGGCGGCTACACCTTC. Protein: CASRGGGGYTF.

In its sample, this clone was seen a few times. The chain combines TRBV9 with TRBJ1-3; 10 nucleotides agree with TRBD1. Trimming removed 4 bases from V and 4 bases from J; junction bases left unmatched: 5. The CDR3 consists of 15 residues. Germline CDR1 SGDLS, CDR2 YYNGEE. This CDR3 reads CASSPRDRGGNTIYF. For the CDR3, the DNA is TGTGCCAGCAGCCCCCGGGACAGGGGAGGAAACACCATATATTTT.

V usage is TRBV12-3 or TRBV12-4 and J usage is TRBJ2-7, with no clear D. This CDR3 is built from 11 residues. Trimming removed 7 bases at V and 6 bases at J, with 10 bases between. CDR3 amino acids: CASTSGSEQYF. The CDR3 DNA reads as TGTGCCAGCACCTCCGGGTCCGAGCAGTACTTC.

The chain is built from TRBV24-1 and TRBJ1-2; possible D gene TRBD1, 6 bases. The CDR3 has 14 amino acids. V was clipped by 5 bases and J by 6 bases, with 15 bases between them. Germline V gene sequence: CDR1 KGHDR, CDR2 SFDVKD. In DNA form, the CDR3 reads TGTGCCACCAGTGCGGGCAGGGGTGTTGATGGCTACACCTTC. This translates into CATSAGRGVDGYTF.

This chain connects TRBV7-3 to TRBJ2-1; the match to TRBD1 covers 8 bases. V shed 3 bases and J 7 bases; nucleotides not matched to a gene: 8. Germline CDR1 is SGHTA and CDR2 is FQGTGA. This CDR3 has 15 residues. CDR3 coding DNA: TGTGCCAGCAGCTTGTCCCAGGGGGCAGGGAATGAGCAGTTCTTC. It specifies CASSLSQGAGNEQFF.

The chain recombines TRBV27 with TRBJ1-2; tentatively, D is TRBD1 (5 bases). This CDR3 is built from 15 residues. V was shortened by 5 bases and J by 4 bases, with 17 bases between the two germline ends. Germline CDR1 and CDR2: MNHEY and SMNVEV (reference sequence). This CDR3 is CASSALALGGYGYTF. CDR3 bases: TGTGCCAGCAGTGCCCTAGCCCTCGGGGGCTATGGCTACACCTTC.

This CDR3 reads CASSSGLTDYGYTF. CDR3 coding DNA: TGCGCCAGCAGCTCAGGACTCACTGACTATGGCTACACCTTC. The chain joins TRBV5-1 to TRBJ1-2; D call uncertain. The V gene lost 3 bases and the J gene lost 3 bases, with 12 bases spanning the gap. The CDR3 has 14 residues. Germline loops: CDR1 SGHRS, CDR2 YFSETQ.

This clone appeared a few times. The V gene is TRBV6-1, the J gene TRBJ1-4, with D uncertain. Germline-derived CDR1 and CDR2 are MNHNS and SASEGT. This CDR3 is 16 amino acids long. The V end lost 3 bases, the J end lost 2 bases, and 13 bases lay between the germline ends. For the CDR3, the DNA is TGTGCCAGCAGTGATATGGGAGTTTCCACTAATGAAAAACTGTTTTTT. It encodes CASSDMGVSTNEKLFF.

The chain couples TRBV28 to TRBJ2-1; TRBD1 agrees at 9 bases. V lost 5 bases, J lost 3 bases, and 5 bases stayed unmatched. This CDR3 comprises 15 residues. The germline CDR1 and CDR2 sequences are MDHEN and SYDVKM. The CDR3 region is CASSPRDRDYNEQFF. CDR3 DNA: TGTGCCAGCAGTCCCCGGGACAGGGACTACAATGAGCAGTTCTTC.

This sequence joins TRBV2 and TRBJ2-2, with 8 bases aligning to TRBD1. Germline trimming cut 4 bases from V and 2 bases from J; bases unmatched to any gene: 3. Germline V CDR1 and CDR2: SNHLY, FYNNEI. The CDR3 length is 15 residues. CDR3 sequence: CASSVGQGNTGELFF. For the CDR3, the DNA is TGTGCCAGCAGTGTCGGACAGGGTAACACCGGGGAGCTGTTTTTT. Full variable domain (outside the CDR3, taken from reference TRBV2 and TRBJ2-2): EPEVTQTPSHQVTQMGQEVILRCVPISNHLYFYWYRQILGQKVEFLVSFYNNEISEKSEIFDDQFSVERPDGSNFTLKIRSTKLEDSAMYFCASSVGQGNTGELFFGEGSRLTVL.

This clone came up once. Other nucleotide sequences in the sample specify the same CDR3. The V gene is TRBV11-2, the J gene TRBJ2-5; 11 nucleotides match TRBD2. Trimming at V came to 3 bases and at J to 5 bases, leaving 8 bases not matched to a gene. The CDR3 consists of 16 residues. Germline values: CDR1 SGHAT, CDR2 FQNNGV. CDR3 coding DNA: TGTGCCAGCAGCTTTCTGAGTAGCGGGAGGGCGGAGACCCAGTACTTC. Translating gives CASSFLSSGRAETQYF.

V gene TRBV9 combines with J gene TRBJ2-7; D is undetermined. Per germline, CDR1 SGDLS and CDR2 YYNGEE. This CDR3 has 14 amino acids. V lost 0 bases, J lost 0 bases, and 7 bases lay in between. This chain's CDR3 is CASSVGPGSYEQYF. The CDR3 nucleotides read TGTGCCAGCAGCGTAGGACCGGGCTCCTACGAGCAGTACTTC.

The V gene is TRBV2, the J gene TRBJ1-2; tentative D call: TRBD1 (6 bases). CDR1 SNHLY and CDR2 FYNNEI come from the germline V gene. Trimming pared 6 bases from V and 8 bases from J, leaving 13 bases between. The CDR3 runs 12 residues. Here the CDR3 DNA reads TGTGCCAGCAGGCCAGGGGCGGGCGGCTACACCTTC. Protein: CASRPGAGGYTF.

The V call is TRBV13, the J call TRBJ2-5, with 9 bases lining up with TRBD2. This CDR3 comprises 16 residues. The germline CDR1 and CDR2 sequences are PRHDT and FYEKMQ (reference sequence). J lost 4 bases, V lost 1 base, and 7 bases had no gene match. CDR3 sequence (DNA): TGTGCCAGCAGCTTAGAGCGGGGGGCCCCCAGAGAGACCCAGTACTTC. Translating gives CASSLERGAPRETQYF. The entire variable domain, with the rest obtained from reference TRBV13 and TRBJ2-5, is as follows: AAGVIQSPRHLIKEKRETATLKCYPIPRHDTVYWYQQGPGQDPQFLISFYEKMQSDKGSIPDRFSAQQFSDYHSELNMSSLELGDSALYFCASSLERGAPRETQYFGPGTRLLVL.

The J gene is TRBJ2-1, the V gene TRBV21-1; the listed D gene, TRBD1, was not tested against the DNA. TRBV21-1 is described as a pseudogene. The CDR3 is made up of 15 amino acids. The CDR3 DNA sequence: TGTGCCAGCAGCGCACCGACAGGAAACTACAATGAGCAGTTCTTC. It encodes CASSAPTGNYNEQFF.

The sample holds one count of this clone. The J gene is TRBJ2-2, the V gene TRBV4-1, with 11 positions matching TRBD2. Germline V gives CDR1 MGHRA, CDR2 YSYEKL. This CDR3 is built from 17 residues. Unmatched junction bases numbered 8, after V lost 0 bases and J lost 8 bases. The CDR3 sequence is CASSQDKGTSGRGELFF. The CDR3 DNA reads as TGCGCCAGCAGCCAAGATAAGGGGACTAGCGGAAGGGGGGAGCTGTTTTTT.